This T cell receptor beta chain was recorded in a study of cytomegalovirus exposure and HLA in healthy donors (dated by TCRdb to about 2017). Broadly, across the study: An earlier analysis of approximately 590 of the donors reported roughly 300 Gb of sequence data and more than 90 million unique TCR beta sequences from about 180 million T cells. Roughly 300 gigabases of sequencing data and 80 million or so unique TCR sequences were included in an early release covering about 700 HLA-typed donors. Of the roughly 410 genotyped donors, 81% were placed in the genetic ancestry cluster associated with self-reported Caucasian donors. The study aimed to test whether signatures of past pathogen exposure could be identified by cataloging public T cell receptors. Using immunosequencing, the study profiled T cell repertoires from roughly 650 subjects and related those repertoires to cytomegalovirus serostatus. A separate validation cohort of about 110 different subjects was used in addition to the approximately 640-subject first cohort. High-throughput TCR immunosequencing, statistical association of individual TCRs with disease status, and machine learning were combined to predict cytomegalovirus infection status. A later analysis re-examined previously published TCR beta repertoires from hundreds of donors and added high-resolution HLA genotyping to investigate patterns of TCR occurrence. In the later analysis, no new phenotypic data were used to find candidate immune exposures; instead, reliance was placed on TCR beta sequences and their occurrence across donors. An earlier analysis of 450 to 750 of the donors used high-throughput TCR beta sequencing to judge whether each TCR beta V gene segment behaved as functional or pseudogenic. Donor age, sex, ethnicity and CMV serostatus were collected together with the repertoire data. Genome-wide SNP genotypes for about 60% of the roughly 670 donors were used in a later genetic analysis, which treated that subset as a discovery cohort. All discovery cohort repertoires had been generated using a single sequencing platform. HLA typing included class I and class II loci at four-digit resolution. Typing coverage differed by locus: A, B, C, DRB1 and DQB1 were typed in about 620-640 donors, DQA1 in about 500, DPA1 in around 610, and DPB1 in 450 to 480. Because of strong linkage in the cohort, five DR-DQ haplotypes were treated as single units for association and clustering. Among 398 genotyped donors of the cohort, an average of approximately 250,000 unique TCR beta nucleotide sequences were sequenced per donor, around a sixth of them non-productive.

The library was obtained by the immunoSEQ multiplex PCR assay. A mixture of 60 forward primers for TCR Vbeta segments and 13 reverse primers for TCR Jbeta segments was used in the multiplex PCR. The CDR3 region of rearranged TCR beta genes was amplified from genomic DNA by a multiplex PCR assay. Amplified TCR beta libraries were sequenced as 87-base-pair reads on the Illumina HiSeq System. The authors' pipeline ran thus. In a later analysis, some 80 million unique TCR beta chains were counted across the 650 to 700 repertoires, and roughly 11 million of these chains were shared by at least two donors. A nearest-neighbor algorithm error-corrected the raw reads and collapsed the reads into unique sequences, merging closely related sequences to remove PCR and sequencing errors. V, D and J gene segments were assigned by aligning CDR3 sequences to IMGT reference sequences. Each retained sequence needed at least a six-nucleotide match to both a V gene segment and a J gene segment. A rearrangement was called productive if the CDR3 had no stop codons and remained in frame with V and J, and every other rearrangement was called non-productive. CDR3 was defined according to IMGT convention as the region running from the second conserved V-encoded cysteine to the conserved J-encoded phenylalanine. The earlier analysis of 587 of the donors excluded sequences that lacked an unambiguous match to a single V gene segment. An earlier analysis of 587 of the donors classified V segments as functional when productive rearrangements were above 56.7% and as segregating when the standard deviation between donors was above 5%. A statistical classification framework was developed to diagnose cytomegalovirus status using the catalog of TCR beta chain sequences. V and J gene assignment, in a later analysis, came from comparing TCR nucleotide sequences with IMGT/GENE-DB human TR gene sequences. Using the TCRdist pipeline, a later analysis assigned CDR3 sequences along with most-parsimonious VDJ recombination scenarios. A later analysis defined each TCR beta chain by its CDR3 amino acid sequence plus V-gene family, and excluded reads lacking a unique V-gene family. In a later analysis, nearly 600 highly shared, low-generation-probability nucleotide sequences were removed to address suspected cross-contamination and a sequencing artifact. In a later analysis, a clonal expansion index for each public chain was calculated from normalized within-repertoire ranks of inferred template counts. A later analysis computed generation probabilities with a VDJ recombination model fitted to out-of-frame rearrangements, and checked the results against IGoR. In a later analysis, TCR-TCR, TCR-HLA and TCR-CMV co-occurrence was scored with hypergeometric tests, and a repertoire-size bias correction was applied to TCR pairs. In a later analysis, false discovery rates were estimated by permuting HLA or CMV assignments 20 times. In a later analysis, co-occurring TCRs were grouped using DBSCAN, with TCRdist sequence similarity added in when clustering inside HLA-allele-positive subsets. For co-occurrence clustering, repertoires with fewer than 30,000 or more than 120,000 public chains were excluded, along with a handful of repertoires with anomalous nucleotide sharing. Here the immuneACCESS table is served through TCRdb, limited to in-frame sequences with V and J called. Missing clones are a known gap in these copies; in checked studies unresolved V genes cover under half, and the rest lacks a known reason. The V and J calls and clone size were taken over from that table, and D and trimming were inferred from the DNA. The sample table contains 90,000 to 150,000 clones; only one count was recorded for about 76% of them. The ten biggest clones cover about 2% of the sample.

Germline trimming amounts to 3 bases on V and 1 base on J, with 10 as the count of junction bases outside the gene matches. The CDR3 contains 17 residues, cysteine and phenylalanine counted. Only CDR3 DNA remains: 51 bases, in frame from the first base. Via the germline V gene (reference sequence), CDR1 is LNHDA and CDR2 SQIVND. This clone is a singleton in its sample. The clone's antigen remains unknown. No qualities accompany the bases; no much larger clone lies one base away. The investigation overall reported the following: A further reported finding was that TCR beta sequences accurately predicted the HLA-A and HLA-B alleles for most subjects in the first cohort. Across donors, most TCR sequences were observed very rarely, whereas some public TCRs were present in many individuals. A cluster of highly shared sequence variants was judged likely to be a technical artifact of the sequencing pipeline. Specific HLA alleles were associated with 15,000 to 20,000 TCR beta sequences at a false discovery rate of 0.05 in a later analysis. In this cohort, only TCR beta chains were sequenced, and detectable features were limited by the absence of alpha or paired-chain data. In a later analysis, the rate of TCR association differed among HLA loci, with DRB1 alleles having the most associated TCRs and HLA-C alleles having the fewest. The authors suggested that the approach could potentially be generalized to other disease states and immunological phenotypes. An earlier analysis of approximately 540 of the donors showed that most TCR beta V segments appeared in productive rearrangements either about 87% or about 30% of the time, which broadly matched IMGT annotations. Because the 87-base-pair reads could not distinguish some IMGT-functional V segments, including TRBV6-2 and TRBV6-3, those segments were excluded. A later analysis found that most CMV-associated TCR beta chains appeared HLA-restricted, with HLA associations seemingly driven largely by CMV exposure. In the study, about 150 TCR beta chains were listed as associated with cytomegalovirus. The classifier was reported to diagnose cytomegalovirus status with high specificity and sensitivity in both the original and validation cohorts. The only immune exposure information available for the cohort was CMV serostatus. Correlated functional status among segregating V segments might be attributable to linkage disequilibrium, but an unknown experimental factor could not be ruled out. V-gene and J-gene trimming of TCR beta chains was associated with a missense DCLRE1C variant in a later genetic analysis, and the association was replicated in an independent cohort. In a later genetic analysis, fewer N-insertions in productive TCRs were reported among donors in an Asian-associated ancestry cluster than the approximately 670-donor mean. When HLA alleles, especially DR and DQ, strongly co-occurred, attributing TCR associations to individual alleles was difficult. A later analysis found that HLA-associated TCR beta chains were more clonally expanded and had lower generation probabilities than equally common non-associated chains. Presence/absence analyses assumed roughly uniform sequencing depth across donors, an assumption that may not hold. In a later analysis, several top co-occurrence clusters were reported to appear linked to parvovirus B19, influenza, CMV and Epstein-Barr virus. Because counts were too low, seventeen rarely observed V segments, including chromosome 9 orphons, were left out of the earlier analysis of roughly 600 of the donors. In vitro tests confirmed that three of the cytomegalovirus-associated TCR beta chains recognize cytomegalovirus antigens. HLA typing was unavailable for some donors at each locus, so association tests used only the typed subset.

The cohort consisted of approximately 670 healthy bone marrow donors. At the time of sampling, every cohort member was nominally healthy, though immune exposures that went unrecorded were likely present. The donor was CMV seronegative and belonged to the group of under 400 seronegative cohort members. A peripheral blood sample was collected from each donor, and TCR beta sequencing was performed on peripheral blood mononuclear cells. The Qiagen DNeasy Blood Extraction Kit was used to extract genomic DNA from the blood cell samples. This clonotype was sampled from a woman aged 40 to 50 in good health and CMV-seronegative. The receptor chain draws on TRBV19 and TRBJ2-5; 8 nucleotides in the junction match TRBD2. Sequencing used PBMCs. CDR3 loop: CASSIPGGGVGQETQYF. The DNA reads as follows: TGTGCCAGTAGTATCCCCGGGGGGGGCGTCGGCCAAGAGACCCAGTACTTC. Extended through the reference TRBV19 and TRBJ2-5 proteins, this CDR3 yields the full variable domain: DGGITQSPKYLFRKEGQNVTLSCEQNLNHDAMYWYRQDPGQGLRLIYYSQIVNDFQKGDIAEGYSVSREKKESFPLTVTSAQKNPTAFYLCASSIPGGGVGQETQYFGPGTRLLVL.